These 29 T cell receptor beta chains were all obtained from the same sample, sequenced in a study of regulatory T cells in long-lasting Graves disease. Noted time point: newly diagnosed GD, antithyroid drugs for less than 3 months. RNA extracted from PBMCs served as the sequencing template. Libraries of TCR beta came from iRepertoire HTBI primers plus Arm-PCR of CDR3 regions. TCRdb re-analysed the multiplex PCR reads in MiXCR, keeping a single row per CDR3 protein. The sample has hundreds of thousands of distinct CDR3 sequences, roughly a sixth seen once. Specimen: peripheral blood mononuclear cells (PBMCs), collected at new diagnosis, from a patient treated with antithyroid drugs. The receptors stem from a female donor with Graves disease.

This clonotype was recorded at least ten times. In DNA form, the CDR3 reads TGTGCCAGCAGACAGGGGCGCGTTAGATATCGAAACTATGGCTACACCTTC. Translating it yields CASRQGRVRYRNYGYTF. The rearrangement uses TRBV13 and TRBJ1-2; 7 bases are a match to TRBD1. V was clipped by 6 bases and J by 2 bases; unmatched bases: 15. Germline CDR1 reads PRHDT; CDR2 reads FYEKMQ (reference sequence). The CDR3 extends over 17 amino acids.

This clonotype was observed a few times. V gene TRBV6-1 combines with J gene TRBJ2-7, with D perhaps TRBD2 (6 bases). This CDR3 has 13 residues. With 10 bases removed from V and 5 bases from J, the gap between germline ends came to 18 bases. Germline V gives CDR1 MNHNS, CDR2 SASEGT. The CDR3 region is CATEEGLENEQYF. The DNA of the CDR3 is TGTGCCACGGAGGAGGGCCTAGAGAACGAGCAGTACTTC.

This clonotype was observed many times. The CDR3 region has the DNA TGTGCCACGACCGGGGGAATGATCAATGAGCAGTTCTTC. Amino acids: CATTGGMINEQFF. The rearrangement joins TRBV10-3 to TRBJ2-1; possibly TRBD2 for D (6 bases). The V end was cut by 10 bases, the J end by 6 bases, with 16 bases between. The CDR3 is 13 residues long. CDR1 is ENHRY, CDR2 SYGVKD, per germline.

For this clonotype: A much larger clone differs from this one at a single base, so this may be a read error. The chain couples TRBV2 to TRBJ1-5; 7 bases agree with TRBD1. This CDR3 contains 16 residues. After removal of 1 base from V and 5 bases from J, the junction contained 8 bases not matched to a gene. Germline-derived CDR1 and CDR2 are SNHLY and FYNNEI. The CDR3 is CASSEVDRFLDQPQHF. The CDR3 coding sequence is TGTGCCAGCAGTGAAGTGGACAGGTTCCTCGATCAGCCCCAGCATTTT.

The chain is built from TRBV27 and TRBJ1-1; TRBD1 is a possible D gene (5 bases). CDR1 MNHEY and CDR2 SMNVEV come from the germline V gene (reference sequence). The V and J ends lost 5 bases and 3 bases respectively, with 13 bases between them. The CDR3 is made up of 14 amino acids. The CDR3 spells CASSTWGGDTEAFF. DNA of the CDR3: TGTGCCAGCAGTACGTGGGGGGGAGACACTGAAGCTTTCTTT.

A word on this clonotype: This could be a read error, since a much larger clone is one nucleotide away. The CDR3 protein is CASSRLAGSTGELFF. Here the CDR3 DNA reads TGTGCCAGCAGCCGACTAGCGGGAAGCACCGGGGAGCTGTTTTTT. This rearrangement joins TRBV13 to TRBJ2-2; 11 bases match TRBD2. The CDR3 spans 15 residues. Trimming at V came to 5 bases and at J to 4 bases, leaving 3 bases not matched to a gene. Germline-derived CDR1 and CDR2 are PRHDT and FYEKMQ (reference sequence).

CDR3 nucleotide sequence: TGCAGTGCTAGAGGGACAGGGGACACTGAAGCTTTCTTT. Its translation is CSARGTGDTEAFF. The V call is TRBV20-1, the J call TRBJ1-1; 9 bases are a match to TRBD1. The germline V gene has CDR1 DFQATT and CDR2 SNEGSKA (reference sequence). After removal of 1 base from V and 3 bases from J, the junction contained 0 bases not matched to a gene. This CDR3 has 13 residues.

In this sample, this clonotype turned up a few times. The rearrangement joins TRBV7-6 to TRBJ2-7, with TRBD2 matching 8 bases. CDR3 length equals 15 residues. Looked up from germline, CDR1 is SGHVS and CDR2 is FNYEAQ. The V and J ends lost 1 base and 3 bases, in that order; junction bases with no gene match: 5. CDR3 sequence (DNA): TGTGCCAGCAGCTTAGACGGGAGGGCGCACTACGAGCAGTACTTC. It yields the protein CASSLDGRAHYEQYF.

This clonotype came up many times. The CDR3 region has the DNA TGCGCCAGCAGCGAGAGGACAGGGGCCATGAACACTGAAGCTTTCTTT. Protein sequence: CASSERTGAMNTEAFF. The V call is TRBV5-1, the J call TRBJ1-1, with TRBD1 identical over 9 bases. Trimming took 4 bases from V and 0 from J; bases not matched to a gene: 7. CDR3 size: 16 residues. Per the germline V gene, CDR1 is SGHRS and CDR2 is YFSETQ.

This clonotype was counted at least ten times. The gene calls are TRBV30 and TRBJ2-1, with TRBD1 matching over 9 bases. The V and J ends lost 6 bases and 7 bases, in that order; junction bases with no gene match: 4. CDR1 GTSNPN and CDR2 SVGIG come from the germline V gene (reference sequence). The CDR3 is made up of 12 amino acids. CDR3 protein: CACGTGRNEQFF. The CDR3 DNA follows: TGTGCCTGTGGGACAGGGAGGAATGAGCAGTTCTTC.

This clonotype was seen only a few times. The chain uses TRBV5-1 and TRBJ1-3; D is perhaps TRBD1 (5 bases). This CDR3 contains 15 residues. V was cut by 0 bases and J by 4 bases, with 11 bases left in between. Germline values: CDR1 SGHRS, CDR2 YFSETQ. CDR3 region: CASSLEGTAGNTIYF. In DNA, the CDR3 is TGCGCCAGCAGCTTGGAGGGGACGGCCGGAAACACCATATATTTT.

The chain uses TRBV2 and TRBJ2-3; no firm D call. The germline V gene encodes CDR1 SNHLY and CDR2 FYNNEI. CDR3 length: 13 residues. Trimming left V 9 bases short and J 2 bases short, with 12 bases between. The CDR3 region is CASWSPVTDTQYF. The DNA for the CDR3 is TGTGCCAGTTGGTCCCCTGTCACAGATACGCAGTATTTT. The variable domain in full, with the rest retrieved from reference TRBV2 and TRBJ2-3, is EPEVTQTPSHQVTQMGQEVILRCVPISNHLYFYWYRQILGQKVEFLVSFYNNEISEKSEIFDDQFSVERPDGSNFTLKIRSTKLEDSAMYFCASWSPVTDTQYFGPGTRLTVL.

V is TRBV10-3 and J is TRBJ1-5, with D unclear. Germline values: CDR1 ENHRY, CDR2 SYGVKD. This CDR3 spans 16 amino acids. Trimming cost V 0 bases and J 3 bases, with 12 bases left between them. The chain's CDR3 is CAISESIPPNNQPQHF. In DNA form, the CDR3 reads TGTGCCATCAGTGAGTCGATCCCGCCCAACAATCAGCCCCAGCATTTT.

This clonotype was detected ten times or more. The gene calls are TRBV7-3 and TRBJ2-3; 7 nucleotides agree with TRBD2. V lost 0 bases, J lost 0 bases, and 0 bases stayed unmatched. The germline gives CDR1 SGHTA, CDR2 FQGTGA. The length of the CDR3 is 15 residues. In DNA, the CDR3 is TGTGCCAGCAGCTTAACTAGCGGGAGCACAGATACGCAGTATTTT. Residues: CASSLTSGSTDTQYF.

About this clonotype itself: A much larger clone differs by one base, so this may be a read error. CDR3 bases: TGCAGCGTTGAGACTAGCGTATCCTACGAGCAGTTCTTC. Residues: CSVETSVSYEQFF. The V gene is TRBV29-1, the J gene TRBJ2-3; TRBD2 matches at 8 bases. The end of the DNA aligns better with TRBJ2-1, so the J call may be wrong. Germline loops: CDR1 SQVTM, CDR2 ANQGSEA. The CDR3 totals 13 residues.

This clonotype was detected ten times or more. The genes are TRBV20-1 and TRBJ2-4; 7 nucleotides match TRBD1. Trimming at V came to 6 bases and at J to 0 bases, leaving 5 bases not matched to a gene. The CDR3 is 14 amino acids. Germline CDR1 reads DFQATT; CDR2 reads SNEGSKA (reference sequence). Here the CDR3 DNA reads TGCAGTGCGCAGGGACAGTTAGCCAAAAACATTCAGTACTTC. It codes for CSAQGQLAKNIQYF.

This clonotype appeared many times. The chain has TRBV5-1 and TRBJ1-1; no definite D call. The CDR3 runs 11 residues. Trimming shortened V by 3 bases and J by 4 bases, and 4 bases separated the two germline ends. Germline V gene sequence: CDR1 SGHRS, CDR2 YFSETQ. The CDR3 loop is CASSSFTEAFF. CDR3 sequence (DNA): TGCGCCAGCAGCTCCTTCACTGAAGCTTTCTTT.

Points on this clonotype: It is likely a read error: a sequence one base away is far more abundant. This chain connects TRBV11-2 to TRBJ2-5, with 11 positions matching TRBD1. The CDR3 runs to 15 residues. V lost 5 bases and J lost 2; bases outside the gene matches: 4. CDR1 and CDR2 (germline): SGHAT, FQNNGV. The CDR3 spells CASSARDRGQETQYF. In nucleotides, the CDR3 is TGTGCCAGCAGCGCCCGGGACAGGGGGCAAGAGACCCAGTACTTC.

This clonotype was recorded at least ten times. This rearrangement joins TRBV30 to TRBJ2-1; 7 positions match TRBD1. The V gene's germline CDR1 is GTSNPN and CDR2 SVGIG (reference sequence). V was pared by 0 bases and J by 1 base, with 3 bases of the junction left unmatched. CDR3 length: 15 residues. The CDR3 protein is CAWSVDRASYNEQFF. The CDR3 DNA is TGTGCCTGGAGTGTAGACAGGGCTTCCTACAATGAGCAGTTCTTC.

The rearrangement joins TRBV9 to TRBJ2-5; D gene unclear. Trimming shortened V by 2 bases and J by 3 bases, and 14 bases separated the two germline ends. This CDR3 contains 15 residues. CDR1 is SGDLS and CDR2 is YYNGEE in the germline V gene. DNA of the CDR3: TGTGCCAGCAGCGTTAGTTACGTCAGAAAAGAGACCCAGTACTTC. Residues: CASSVSYVRKETQYF.

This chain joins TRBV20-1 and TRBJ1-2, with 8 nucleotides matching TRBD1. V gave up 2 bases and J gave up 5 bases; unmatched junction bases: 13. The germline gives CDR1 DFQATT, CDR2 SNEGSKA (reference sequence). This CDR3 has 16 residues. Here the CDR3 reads CSARSRPGGQEYGYTF. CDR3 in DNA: TGCAGTGCTAGATCCAGACCAGGGGGCCAGGAATATGGCTACACCTTC.

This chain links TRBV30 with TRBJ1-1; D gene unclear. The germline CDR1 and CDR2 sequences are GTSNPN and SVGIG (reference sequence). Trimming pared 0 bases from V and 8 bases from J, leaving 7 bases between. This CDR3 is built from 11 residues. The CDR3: CAWSVSVEAFF. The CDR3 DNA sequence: TGTGCCTGGAGTGTATCTGTCGAAGCTTTCTTT.

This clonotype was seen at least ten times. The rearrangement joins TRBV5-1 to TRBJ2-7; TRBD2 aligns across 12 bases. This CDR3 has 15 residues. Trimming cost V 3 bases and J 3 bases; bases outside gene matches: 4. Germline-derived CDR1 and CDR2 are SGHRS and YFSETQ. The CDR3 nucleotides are TGCGCCAGCAGCTCGCTAGCGGGAGGGAACTACGAGCAGTACTTC. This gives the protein CASSSLAGGNYEQYF.

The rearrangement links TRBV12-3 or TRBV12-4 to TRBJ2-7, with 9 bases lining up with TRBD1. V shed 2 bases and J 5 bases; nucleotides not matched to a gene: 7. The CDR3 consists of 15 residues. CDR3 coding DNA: TGTGCCAGCAGTTTAAATTCGGGACAGGGCAACGAGCAGTACTTC. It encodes CASSLNSGQGNEQYF.

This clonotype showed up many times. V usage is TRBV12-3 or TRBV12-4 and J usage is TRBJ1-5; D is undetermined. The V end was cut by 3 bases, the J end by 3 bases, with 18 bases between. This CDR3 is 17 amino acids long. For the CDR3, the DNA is TGTGCCAGCAGTTTTGGTTTGGGCAGGTCGAACAATCAGCCCCAGCATTTT. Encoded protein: CASSFGLGRSNNQPQHF.

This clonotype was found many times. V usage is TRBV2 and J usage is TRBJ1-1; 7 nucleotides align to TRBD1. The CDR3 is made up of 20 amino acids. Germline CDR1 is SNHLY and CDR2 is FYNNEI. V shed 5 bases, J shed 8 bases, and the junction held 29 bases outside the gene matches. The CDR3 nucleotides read TGTGCCAGCAGTAGGCGGGACAGCCGCCCCGGAGAAAACCCAAACATGGAAGCTTTCTTT. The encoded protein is CASSRRDSRPGENPNMEAFF. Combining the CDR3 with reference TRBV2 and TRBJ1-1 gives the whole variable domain EPEVTQTPSHQVTQMGQEVILRCVPISNHLYFYWYRQILGQKVEFLVSFYNNEISEKSEIFDDQFSVERPDGSNFTLKIRSTKLEDSAMYFCASSRRDSRPGENPNMEAFFGQGTRLTVV.

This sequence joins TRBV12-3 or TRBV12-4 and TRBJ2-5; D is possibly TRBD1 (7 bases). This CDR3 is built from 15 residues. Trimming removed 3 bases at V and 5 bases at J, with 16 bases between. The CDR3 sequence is CASSFIDREEETQYF. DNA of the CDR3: TGTGCCAGCAGTTTTATTGACAGGGAGGAGGAGACCCAGTACTTC.

The chain's CDR3 is CASINRTGLSGANVLTF. CDR3 coding DNA: TGCGCCAGCATAAACAGGACAGGGTTATCTGGGGCCAACGTCCTGACTTTC. The chain uses TRBV5-1 and TRBJ2-6; 8 bases match TRBD1. The junction had 9 bases not matched to a gene; V was cut back by 6 bases and J by 1 base. The CDR3 is made up of 17 amino acids. The V gene's germline CDR1 is SGHRS and CDR2 YFSETQ. Drawing the rest from reference TRBV5-1 and TRBJ2-6, the complete variable domain is KAGVTQTPRYLIKTRGQQVTLSCSPISGHRSVSWYQQTPGQGLQFLFEYFSETQRNKGNFPGRFSGRQFSNSRSEMNVSTLELGDSALYLCASINRTGLSGANVLTFGAGSRLTVL.

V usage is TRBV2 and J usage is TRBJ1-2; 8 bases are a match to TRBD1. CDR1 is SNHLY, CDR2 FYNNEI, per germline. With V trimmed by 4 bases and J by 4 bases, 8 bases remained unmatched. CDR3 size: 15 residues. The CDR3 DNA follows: TGTGCCAGCAGTGGGTTCGGACAGGGTGGCTATGGCTACACCTTC. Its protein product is CASSGFGQGGYGYTF.